Listed below are T cell receptor beta chains from one sample, sequenced in a study of Graves' ophthalmopathy and Graves' hyperthyroidism. TCRdb used MiXCR to reprocess the multiplex PCR reads, holding one entry per CDR3 protein. The sample holds roughly 700,000 distinct CDR3 sequences, roughly 40% seen once. The specimen sequenced was peripheral blood. The source of these receptors is an adult man with Graves' ophthalmopathy. Each CDR3 is given with its conserved first and last residue. D genes are given only for firm matches. Only part of the rows carry a size: once, few, many, or a class if the clone is expanded.

D gene	J gene	V gene	CDR3 length	clone size	CDR3 DNA	CDR3 protein
TRBD1	TRBJ1-1	TRBV29-1	15	once	TGCAGCGTTGGCGGACAGGGGAGCATGAACACTGAAGCTTTCTTT	CSVGGQGSMNTEAFF
TRBD1	TRBJ2-5	TRBV6-5	14	few	TGTGCCAGCAGTTACCTACAGGGGGGTGAGACCCAGTACTTC	CASSYLQGGETQYF
TRBD2	TRBJ2-5	TRBV20-1	16	few	TGCAGTGCTAGAGATCCCGGGGGGGCGATAGGAGAGACCCAGTACTTC	CSARDPGGAIGETQYF
TRBD1	TRBJ2-1	TRBV29-1	12	few	TGCAGCGTTGGCAGGGGGCTCAATGAGCAGTTCTTC	CSVGRGLNEQFF
TRBD1	TRBJ1-6	TRBV19	14	.	TGTGCCAGTAGTACCATCCCGGACAGGCCACCCCTCCACTTT	CASSTIPDRPPLHF
.	TRBJ1-4	TRBV19	18	.	TGTGCCAGTAGACGAACAGGGAATGGTCTTGGAGCTAATGAAAAACTGTTTTTT	CASRRTGNGLGANEKLFF
.	TRBJ1-2	TRBV20-1	11	.	TGCAGTGCTAGAGATAATAGGGGCTACACCTTC	CSARDNRGYTF
TRBD2	TRBJ2-7	TRBV29-1	13	many	TGCAGCGTTGACGATAGCGGGACCTACGAGCAGTACTTC	CSVDDSGTYEQYF
.	TRBJ1-4	TRBV7-8	14	.	TGTGCCAGCAGCCGGGGATCGGGAGCGGAAAAACTGTTTTTT	CASSRGSGAEKLFF
.	TRBJ2-2	TRBV10-1	16	.	TGCGCCAGCAGTCCCACCCTGGGAAGAAACACCGGGGAGCTGTTTTTT	CASSPTLGRNTGELFF